This T cell receptor beta chain is from a study of T cell clonotyping in hematopoietic cell transplantation. TCRdb's table, derived via immunoSEQ multiplex PCR, lists solely in-frame clones and lacks some. The sample yields 6,000 or so clones, about nine tenths seen once. Germline V gene lookup returns CDR1 SGHDT and CDR2 YYEEEE. The CDR3 loop spans 15 amino acids. The V and J ends lost 0 bases and 2 bases respectively, with 10 bases between them. The sequencing here drew on peripheral blood mononuclear cells, taken 100 days after allogeneic stem cell transplant. The sequence came from a male patient aged 40 to 55 who had an allogeneic stem cell transplant from an unrelated donor, so the T cells may come from the graft donor. Some clones in this sample may be carry-over from other donors' samples. The V call is TRBV5-6, the J call TRBJ2-3, with D unresolved. CDR3 residues: CASSLGQRYTDTQYF. In nucleotides, the CDR3 is TGTGCCAGCAGCTTGGGGCAGCGATACACAGATACGCAGTATTTT.